These 16 T cell receptor beta chains were sequenced from one sample in a study of cytomegalovirus exposure and HLA in healthy donors. PCR used 60 Vbeta primers and 13 Jbeta primers. The assay was immunoSEQ multiplex PCR, and TCRdb's table has in-frame clones only and misses some. The sample gives about 230,000 clones, 78% of which show up once; 0.4% to 0.6% is in the top ten. Input material: PBMCs. These receptors came from a boy aged 5 to 17 in good health and CMV-seronegative.

The chain employs TRBV19 and TRBJ1-4, with 9 bases identical to TRBD1. V lost 5 bases, J lost 7 bases, and 8 bases stayed unmatched. The CDR3 runs 15 residues. In germline, CDR1 is LNHDA, CDR2 SQIVND (reference sequence). CDR3: CASSAHRGRSEKLFF. CDR3 DNA: TGTGCCAGTAGTGCCCACAGGGGGCGAAGTGAAAAACTGTTTTTT.

The chain recombines TRBV21-1 with TRBJ2-3; TRBD2 is the table's D call and was not checked against the DNA. TRBV21-1 counts as a pseudogene. The CDR3 has 20 residues. CDR3 protein: CASSKVRTSGSLTSTDTQYF. In DNA, the CDR3 is TGTGCCAGCAGCAAAGTTCGAACTAGCGGCAGTCTGACTAGCACAGATACGCAGTATTTT.

V is TRBV6-1 and J is TRBJ1-5, with D unclear. Germline V gene sequence: CDR1 MNHNS, CDR2 SASEGT. CDR3 size: 14 residues. Deletions cut 8 bases from V and 4 bases from J, with 15 bases between. CDR3 loop: CASGRGFRNQPQHF. CDR3 in DNA: TGTGCCAGCGGACGGGGTTTCAGAAATCAGCCCCAGCATTTT.

The J gene is TRBJ2-5, the V gene TRBV10-3; 8 bases match TRBD1. V lost 6 bases to trimming and J lost 5 bases; unmatched junction nucleotides: 8. There are 14 residues in the CDR3. CDR1 is ENHRY and CDR2 is SYGVKD in the germline V gene. The CDR3 DNA sequence: TGTGCCATCAGGCCCGACAGGGGCGGGGAGACCCAGTACTTC. Translation gives CAIRPDRGGETQYF.

The V and J genes are TRBV5-6 and TRBJ2-6; D gene ambiguous. Germline CDR1 is SGHDT and CDR2 is YYEEEE. The V gene lost 4 bases and the J gene lost 4 bases, with 12 bases spanning the gap. This CDR3 spans 15 amino acids. The CDR3 protein is CASSKSYLGANVLTF. In nucleotides, the CDR3 is TGTGCCAGCAGCAAGTCGTACTTGGGGGCCAACGTCCTGACTTTC.

The chain combines TRBV4-2 with TRBJ2-2, with D possibly TRBD2 on 5 matching bases. Germline CDR1 and CDR2: LGHNA and YNFKEQ. The CDR3 has 15 amino acids. V dropped 4 bases and J dropped 2 bases, with 11 bases sitting between them. For the CDR3, the DNA is TGTGCCAGCAGCCTATTAAGCGGAAACACCGGGGAGCTGTTTTTT. Translated, it gives CASSLLSGNTGELFF.

The V gene is TRBV4-2, the J gene TRBJ2-7; D is undetermined. From germline, CDR1 is LGHNA and CDR2 YNFKEQ. Trimming cost V 1 base and J 5 bases, with 9 bases left between them. The CDR3 covers 13 residues. The CDR3 loop reads CASSQVTTNEQYF. CDR3 nucleotide sequence: TGTGCCAGCAGCCAAGTGACAACCAACGAGCAGTACTTC.

V and J are TRBV5-6 and TRBJ2-5; possibly TRBD1 for D (6 bases). Germline-derived CDR1 and CDR2 are SGHDT and YYEEEE. CDR3 size: 14 residues. Trimming removed 4 bases from V and 4 bases from J, with 14 bases in between. In nucleotides, the CDR3 is TGTGCCAGCAGCCGGAGTACCAGGGGAGAGACCCAGTACTTC. This encodes CASSRSTRGETQYF. Complete variable domain (other parts from reference TRBV5-6 and TRBJ2-5): DAGVTQSPTHLIKTRGQQVTLRCSPKSGHDTVSWYQQALGQGPQFIFQYYEEEERQRGNFPDRFSGHQFPNYSSELNVNALLLGDSALYLCASSRSTRGETQYFGPGTRLLVL.

The chain employs TRBV9 and TRBJ1-2; D uncertain. CDR3 length equals 15 residues. V shed 0 bases and J shed 5 bases, with 14 bases lying between them. The germline V gene has CDR1 SGDLS and CDR2 YYNGEE. The CDR3 DNA sequence: TGTGCCAGCAGCGTAGGATCACGCGGTCAATATGGCTACACCTTC. This encodes CASSVGSRGQYGYTF.

This rearrangement joins TRBV5-6 to TRBJ1-1; 7 positions match TRBD1. Losses at the gene ends were 4 bases for V and 6 bases for J; bases not matched to a gene: 12. The CDR3 totals 15 residues. CDR1 SGHDT and CDR2 YYEEEE come from the germline V gene. The CDR3 sequence is CASSGAGTAYPEAFF. The CDR3 DNA reads TGTGCCAGCAGCGGGGCCGGGACAGCATACCCTGAAGCTTTCTTT.

This chain links TRBV19 with TRBJ2-2; 8 nucleotides match TRBD1. The germline V gene has CDR1 LNHDA and CDR2 SQIVND (reference sequence). J lost 1 base, V lost 7 bases, and 2 bases had no gene match. The CDR3 has 14 residues. The CDR3 spells CASTDRGNTGELFF. In DNA form, the CDR3 reads TGTGCCAGTACCGACAGGGGGAACACCGGGGAGCTGTTTTTT.

This rearrangement joins TRBV4-1 to TRBJ1-2, with TRBD1 matching 10 bases. CDR3 length equals 15 residues. The V gene end was trimmed by 4 bases and the J gene end by 3 bases; junction bases not matched to a gene: 5. Germline V gives CDR1 MGHRA, CDR2 YSYEKL. The CDR3 protein is CASSLRQGADYGYTF. CDR3 in DNA: TGCGCCAGCAGCCTAAGACAGGGGGCTGACTATGGCTACACCTTC.

On this clone: Other DNA sequences in the sample encode the same CDR3. The rearrangement joins TRBV19 to TRBJ1-3; the D gene is possibly TRBD1 (5 bases). Germline CDR1 and CDR2: LNHDA and SQIVND (reference sequence). V was shortened by 6 bases and J by 4 bases, with 13 bases between the two germline ends. The length of the CDR3 is 14 residues. CDR3 region: CASSIAGSGNTIYF. CDR3 nucleotides: TGTGCCAGTAGCATCGCAGGGTCAGGAAACACCATATATTTT.

The chain uses TRBV7-2 and TRBJ1-2; a possible D gene is TRBD1 (6 bases). This CDR3 comprises 13 residues. Germline V gene data show CDR1 as SGHTA and CDR2 as FQGNSA. The ends were cut back, 7 bases at V and 2 bases at J, with 11 bases in the middle. CDR3 residues: CASTPGQNYGYTF. The DNA of the CDR3 is TGTGCCAGCACCCCAGGACAGAACTATGGCTACACCTTC.

This chain connects TRBV29-1 to TRBJ2-1; TRBD2 agrees at 9 bases. From germline, CDR1 is SQVTM and CDR2 ANQGSEA. The V gene end was trimmed by 4 bases and the J gene end by 8 bases; junction bases not matched to a gene: 12. The length of the CDR3 is 15 residues. Written as DNA, the CDR3 is TGCAGCGTTGTCGAGCAAGCGGGAGGATCGTATGAGCAGTTCTTC. This encodes CSVVEQAGGSYEQFF.

The rearrangement links TRBV14 to TRBJ1-1; tentative D call: TRBD1 (5 bases). The germline V and J ends were trimmed by 2 bases and 10 bases, with 29 bases remaining between them. Germline V lookup: CDR1 SGHDN, CDR2 FVKESK. This CDR3 has 18 amino acids. CDR3 bases: TGTGCCAGCAGCCAATTGCGGGGACGGGAGGGATATTATTCGGGAGCTTTCTTT. Its protein product is CASSQLRGREGYYSGAFF.